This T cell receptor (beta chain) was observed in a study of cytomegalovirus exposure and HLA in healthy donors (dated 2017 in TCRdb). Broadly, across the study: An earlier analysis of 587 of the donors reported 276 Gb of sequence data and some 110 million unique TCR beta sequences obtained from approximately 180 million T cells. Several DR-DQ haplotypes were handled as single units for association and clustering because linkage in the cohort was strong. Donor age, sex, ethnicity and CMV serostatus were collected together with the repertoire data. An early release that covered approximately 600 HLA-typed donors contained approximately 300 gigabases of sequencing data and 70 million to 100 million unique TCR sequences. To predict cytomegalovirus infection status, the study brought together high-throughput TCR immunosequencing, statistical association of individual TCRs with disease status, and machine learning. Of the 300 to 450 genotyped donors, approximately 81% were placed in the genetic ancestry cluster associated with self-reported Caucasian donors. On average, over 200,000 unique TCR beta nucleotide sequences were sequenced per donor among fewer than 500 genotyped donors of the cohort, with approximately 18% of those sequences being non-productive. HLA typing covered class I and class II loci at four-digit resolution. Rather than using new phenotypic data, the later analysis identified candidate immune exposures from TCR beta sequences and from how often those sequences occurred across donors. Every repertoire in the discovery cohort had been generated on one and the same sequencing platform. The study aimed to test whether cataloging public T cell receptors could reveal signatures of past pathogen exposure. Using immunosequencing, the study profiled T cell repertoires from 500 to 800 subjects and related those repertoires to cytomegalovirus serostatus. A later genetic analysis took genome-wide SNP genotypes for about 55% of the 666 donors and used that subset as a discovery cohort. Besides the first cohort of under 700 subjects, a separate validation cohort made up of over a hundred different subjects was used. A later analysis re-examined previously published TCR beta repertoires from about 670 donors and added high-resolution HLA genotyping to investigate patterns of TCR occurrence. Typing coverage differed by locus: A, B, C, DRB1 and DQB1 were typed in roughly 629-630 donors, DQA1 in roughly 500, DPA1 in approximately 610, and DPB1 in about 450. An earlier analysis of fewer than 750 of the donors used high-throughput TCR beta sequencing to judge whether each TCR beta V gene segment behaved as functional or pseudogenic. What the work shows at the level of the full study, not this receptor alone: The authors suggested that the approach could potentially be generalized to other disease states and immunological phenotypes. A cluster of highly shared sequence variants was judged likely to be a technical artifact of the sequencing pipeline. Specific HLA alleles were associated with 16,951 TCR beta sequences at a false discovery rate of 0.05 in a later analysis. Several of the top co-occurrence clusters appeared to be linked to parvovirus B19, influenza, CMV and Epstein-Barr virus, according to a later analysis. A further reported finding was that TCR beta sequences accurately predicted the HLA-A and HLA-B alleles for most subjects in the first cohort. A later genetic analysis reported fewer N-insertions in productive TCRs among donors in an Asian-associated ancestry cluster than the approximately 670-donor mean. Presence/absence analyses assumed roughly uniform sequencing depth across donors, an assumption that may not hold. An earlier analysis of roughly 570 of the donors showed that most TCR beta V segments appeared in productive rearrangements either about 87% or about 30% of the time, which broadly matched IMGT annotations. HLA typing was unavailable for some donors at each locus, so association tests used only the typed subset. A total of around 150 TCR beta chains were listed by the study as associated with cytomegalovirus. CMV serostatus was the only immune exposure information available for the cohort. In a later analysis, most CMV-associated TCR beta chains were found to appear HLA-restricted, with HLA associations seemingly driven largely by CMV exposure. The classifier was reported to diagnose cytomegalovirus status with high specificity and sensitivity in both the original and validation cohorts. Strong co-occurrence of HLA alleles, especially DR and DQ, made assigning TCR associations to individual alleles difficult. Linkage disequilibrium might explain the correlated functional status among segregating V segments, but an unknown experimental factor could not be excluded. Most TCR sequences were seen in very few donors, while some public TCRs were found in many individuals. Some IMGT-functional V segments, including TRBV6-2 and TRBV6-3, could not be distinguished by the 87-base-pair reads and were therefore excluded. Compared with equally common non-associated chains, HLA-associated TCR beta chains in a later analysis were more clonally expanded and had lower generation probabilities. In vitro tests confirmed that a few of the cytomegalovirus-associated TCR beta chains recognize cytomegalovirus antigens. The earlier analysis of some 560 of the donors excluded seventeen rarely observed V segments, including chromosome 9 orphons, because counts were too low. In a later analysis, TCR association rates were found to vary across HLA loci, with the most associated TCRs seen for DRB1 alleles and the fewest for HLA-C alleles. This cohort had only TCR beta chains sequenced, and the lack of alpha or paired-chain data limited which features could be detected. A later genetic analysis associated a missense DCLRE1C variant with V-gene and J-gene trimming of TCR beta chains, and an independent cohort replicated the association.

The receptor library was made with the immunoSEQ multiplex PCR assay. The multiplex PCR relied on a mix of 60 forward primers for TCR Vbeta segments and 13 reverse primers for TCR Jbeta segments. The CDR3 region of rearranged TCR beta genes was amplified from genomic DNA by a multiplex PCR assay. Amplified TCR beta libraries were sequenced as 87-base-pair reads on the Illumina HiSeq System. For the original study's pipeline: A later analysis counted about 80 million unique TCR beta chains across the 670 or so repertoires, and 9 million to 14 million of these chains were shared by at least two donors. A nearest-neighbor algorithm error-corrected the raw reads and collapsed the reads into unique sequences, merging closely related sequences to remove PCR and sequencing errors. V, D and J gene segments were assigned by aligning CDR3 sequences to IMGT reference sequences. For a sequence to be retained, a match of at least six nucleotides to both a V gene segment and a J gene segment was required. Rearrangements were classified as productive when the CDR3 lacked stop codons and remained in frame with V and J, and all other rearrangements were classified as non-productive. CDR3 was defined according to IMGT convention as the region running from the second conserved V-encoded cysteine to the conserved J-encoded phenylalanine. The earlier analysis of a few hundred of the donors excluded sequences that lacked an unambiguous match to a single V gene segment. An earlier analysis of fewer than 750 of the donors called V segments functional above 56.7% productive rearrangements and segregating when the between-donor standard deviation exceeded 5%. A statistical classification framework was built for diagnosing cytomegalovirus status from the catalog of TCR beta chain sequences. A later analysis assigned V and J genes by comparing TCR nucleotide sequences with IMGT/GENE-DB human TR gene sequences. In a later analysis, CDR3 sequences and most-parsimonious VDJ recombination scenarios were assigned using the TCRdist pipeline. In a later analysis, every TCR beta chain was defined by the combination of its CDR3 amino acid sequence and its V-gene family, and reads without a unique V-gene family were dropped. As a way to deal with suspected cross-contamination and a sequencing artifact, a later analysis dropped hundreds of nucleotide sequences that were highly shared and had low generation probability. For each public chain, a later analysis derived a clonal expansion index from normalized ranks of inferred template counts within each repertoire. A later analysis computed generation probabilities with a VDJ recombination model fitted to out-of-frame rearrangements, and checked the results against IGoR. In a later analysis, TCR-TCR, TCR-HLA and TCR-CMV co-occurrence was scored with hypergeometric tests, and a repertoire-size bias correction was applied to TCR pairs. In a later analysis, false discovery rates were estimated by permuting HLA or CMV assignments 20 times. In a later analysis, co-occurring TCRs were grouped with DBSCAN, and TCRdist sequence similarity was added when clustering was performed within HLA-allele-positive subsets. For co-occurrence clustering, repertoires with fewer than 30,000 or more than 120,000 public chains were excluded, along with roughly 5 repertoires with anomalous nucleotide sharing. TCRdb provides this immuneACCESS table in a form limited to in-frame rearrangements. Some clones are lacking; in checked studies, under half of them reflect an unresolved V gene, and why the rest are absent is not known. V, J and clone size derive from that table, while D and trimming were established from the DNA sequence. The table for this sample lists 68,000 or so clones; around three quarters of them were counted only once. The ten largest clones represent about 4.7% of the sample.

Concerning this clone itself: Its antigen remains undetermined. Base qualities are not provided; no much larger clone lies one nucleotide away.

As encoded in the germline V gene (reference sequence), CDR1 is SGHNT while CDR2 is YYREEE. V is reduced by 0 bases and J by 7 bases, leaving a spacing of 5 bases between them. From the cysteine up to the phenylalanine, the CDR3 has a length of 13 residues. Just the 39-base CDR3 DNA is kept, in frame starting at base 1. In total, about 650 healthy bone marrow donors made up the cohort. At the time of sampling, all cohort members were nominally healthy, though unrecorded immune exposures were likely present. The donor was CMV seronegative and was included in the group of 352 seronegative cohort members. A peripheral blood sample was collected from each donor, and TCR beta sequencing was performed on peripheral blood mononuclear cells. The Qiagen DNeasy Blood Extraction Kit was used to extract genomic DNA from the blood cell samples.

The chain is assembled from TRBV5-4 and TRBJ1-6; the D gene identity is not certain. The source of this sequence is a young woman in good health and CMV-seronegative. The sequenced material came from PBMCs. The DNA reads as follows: TGTGCCAGCAGCTTGGATCAGAATTCACCCCTCCACTTT. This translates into CASSLDQNSPLHF.